This T cell receptor (beta chain) comes out of a study of shared clonotypes between healthy human individuals. From germline, CDR1 is SEHNR and CDR2 FQNEAQ (reference sequence). CDR3 length: 14 residues. Trimming left V 3 bases short and J 1 base short, with 6 bases between. The repertoire was sequenced with immunoSEQ multiplex PCR; TCRdb's copy has only in-frame clones and lacks some. The top ten hold more than 0.12% of the sample, which has a few million clones, roughly 92% seen once. With regard to this clone: Antigen unknown.

Notes on the study in general: Only blood underwent sampling, and tissue repertoires likely differ. Across subsets, estimated richness was generally greater for naive than for memory populations. Represented genetic and exposure-history diversity was restricted by having few donors.

The sequence derives from a man in his late teens or twenties in good health. Sequencing was done on a sample of naive CD4+ T cells sorted from blood. Described subset: CD45RA+ positively selected. V and J are TRBV7-9 and TRBJ2-2; D is undetermined. The CDR3 reads CASSFNLNTGELFF. The CDR3 nucleotides are TGTGCCAGCAGCTTTAACTTGAACACCGGGGAGCTGTTTTTT.